Each of the 13 T cell receptor beta chains below was sequenced from the same sample in a study of naive and memory T cell subsets. The beta constant-region primer was an equimolar mix of two oligonucleotides covering TRBC1 and TRBC2. MiXCR was run by TCRdb on the UMI-ligation and nested PCR reads, yielding one entry per CDR3 protein. The sample contains roughly 98,000 distinct CDR3 sequences, 7% to 8% of which appear only once. Source material: central memory CD4+ T cells from blood. The origin of the receptors is a human donor in good health.

In DNA, the CDR3 is TGTGCCAGCAGACCCACGGTGGCTAGCGGAAACTACGAGCAGTACTTC. Translating it yields CASRPTVASGNYEQYF. This chain joins TRBV6-2 or TRBV6-3 and TRBJ2-7; 7 bases match TRBD2. The CDR3 loop spans 16 amino acids. Germline V gene lookup returns CDR1 MNHEY and CDR2 SVGEGT. V shed 6 bases and J 3 bases; nucleotides not matched to a gene: 14.

This clonotype was recorded many times. The chain carries TRBV9 and TRBJ1-6, with 9 nucleotides matching TRBD1. This CDR3 is built from 15 residues. The V segment lost 0 bases and the J segment 10 bases; nucleotides outside the gene matches: 5. Germline loops: CDR1 SGDLS, CDR2 YYNGEE. CDR3 sequence (DNA): TGTGCCAGCAGCGTAGAGGGACAGGGATTCTCACCCCTCCACTTT. Translating it yields CASSVEGQGFSPLHF.

This clonotype was seen a few times. CDR3 loop: CASSPTSSGANVLTF. The CDR3 bases are TGCGCCAGCAGCCCGACCAGCTCTGGGGCCAACGTCCTGACTTTC. The chain is built from TRBV5-1 and TRBJ2-6, with D hard to call. The CDR3 totals 15 residues. V dropped 4 bases and J dropped 0 bases, with 8 bases sitting between them. Per germline, CDR1 SGHRS and CDR2 YFSETQ. The full variable domain, rest sourced from reference TRBV5-1 and TRBJ2-6, is KAGVTQTPRYLIKTRGQQVTLSCSPISGHRSVSWYQQTPGQGLQFLFEYFSETQRNKGNFPGRFSGRQFSNSRSEMNVSTLELGDSALYLCASSPTSSGANVLTFGAGSRLTVL.

Many counts were recorded for this clonotype. In DNA form, the CDR3 reads TGTGCCATCAGTCCCGAGGGGTATACGAACACTGAAGCTTTCTTT. This sequence encodes CAISPEGYTNTEAFF. The chain has TRBV10-3 and TRBJ1-1; tentatively, D is TRBD1 (5 bases). V was pared by 5 bases and J by 1 base, with 14 bases between. The CDR3 loop spans 15 amino acids. Germline V gene lookup returns CDR1 ENHRY and CDR2 SYGVKD.

This clonotype was counted between two and nine times. This could be a read error, since a much larger clone is one nucleotide away. The J gene is TRBJ1-6, the V gene TRBV14; no definite D call. The CDR3 totals 13 residues. Germline V lookup: CDR1 SGHDN, CDR2 FVKESK. Written as DNA, the CDR3 is TGTGCCAGCAGCCAAGAAGTCAATTCACCCCTCAACTTT. Translating gives CASSQEVNSPLNF.

This clonotype occurred many times. DNA for the CDR3: TGCAGTGCTAGAGCGCTGGACAAGAGCTCCTACGAGCAGTACTTC. This encodes CSARALDKSSYEQYF. The chain joins TRBV20-1 to TRBJ2-7; the D gene is possibly TRBD1 (5 bases). CDR1 and CDR2 (germline): DFQATT, SNEGSKA (reference sequence). Trimming removed 1 base from V and 0 bases from J, with 13 bases in between. The CDR3 has 15 amino acids.

This clonotype was found many times. The chain recombines TRBV20-1 with TRBJ1-1; no clear D gene. V was trimmed by 5 bases and J by 1 base, leaving 14 bases between them. From germline, CDR1 is DFQATT and CDR2 SNEGSKA (reference sequence). The CDR3 runs 14 residues. CDR3 amino acids: CSAADPGPNTEAFF. In DNA form, the CDR3 reads TGCAGTGCTGCCGACCCCGGCCCGAACACTGAAGCTTTCTTT.

The gene calls are TRBV12-3 or TRBV12-4 and TRBJ2-2; D gene uncertain. V was trimmed by 6 bases and J by 5 bases, leaving 7 bases between them. The CDR3 length is 12 residues. The chain's CDR3 is CASRGETGELFF. The CDR3, as DNA: TGTGCCAGCAGGGGTGAGACCGGGGAGCTGTTTTTT.

This clonotype was found many times. The chain couples TRBV4-3 to TRBJ2-6; no firm D call. The CDR3 has 17 amino acids. Germline V gene data show CDR1 as LGHNA and CDR2 as YSLEER. The V end was cut by 0 bases, the J end by 1 base, with 10 bases between. CDR3 nucleotides: TGCGCCAGCAGCCAAGATACCCATCGATCTGGGGCCAACGTCCTGACTTTC. Translating gives CASSQDTHRSGANVLTF.

This chain uses TRBV11-1 with TRBJ2-1; 9 positions match TRBD1. The germline V gene encodes CDR1 SGHAT and CDR2 FQDESV (reference sequence). J was trimmed by 6 bases and V by 5 bases; bases with no gene match: 5. The CDR3 length is 14 residues. Here the CDR3 DNA reads TGTGCCAGCAGCAACCGACAGGGGGGCAATGAGCAGTTCTTC. Translated: CASSNRQGGNEQFF.

This clonotype was picked up a small number of times. This chain connects TRBV28 to TRBJ2-3; D is perhaps TRBD2 (5 bases). CDR3 length equals 15 residues. Germline loops: CDR1 MDHEN, CDR2 SYDVKM. V lost 7 bases, J lost 5 bases, and 19 bases lay in between. DNA for the CDR3: TGTGCCAGCATCTCCCCGAGGAGGAGTTTAGATACGCAGTATTTT. It specifies CASISPRRSLDTQYF.

The V call is TRBV30, the J call TRBJ1-2, with D unclear. From germline, CDR1 is GTSNPN and CDR2 SVGIG (reference sequence). The CDR3 is made up of 16 amino acids. V lost 2 bases and J 8 bases, leaving 24 bases between the germline ends. The CDR3 nucleotides read TGTGCCTGGAGTTTCTCACGTAAAGGAGCGGCGGTAGGCTACACCTTC. Protein product: CAWSFSRKGAAVGYTF.

This clonotype was recorded many times. The CDR3 spells CASSPIGQGETQYF. As DNA, the CDR3 is TGTGCCAGCTCACCAATCGGACAGGGAGAGACCCAGTACTTC. The gene calls are TRBV18 and TRBJ2-5, with 8 bases matching TRBD1. In germline, CDR1 is KGHSH, CDR2 LQKENI. The CDR3 consists of 14 residues. The V gene end was trimmed by 2 bases and the J gene end by 4 bases; junction bases not matched to a gene: 3.